Shown below are 18 T cell receptor beta chains from a single sample sequenced in a study of T cells after yellow fever vaccination. TCRdb redid the calling of the 5' RACE reads with MiXCR, one entry per CDR3 protein. This sample has a few hundred thousand distinct CDR3 sequences, with roughly 8.4% found just once. The specimen comprised PBMCs, sampled roughly 45 days after the first yellow fever vaccination. All receptors come from a man between 18 and 35 years old who received the YFV17D yellow fever vaccine.

DNA for the CDR3: TGCAGTGCTCCCGGGCGGGGGGGGACTGAAGCTTTCTTT. Translating gives CSAPGRGGTEAFF. The chain uses TRBV20-1 and TRBJ1-1, with D possibly matching TRBD1 (5 bases). Germline CDR1 reads DFQATT; CDR2 reads SNEGSKA (reference sequence). The CDR3 has 13 residues. Trimming cost V 5 bases and J 5 bases, with 15 bases left between them.

This sequence joins TRBV7-2 and TRBJ2-6, with D possibly matching TRBD1 (6 bases). The CDR3 contains 17 residues. Germline CDR1 SGHTA, CDR2 FQGNSA. V gave up 5 bases and J gave up 0 bases, with 14 bases separating them. The CDR3 bases are TGTGCCAGCAGCCAAGCACCGACAGGCTCTGGGGCCAACGTCCTGACTTTC. It is translated as CASSQAPTGSGANVLTF.

This sequence joins TRBV6-5 and TRBJ2-2; the match to TRBD1 covers 8 bases. This CDR3 comprises 16 residues. CDR1 and CDR2 from the germline V gene are MNHEY and SVGAGI. The junction had 3 bases not matched to a gene; V was cut back by 2 bases and J by 1 base. The CDR3 is CASSYQGQENTGELFF. The CDR3 region has the DNA TGTGCCAGCAGTTACCAGGGACAGGAGAACACCGGGGAGCTGTTTTTT.

In this sample, this clonotype turned up a few times. The chain is built from TRBV5-6 and TRBJ1-1, with D perhaps matching TRBD1 (5 bases). From germline, CDR1 is SGHDT and CDR2 YYEEEE. The CDR3 is 14 residues long. Trimming shortened V by 5 bases and J by 5 bases, and 16 bases separated the two germline ends. The CDR3 coding sequence is TGTGCCAGCAGTTCCCTGGGGGTACGAACTGAAGCTTTCTTT. Its translation is CASSSLGVRTEAFF.

In this sample, this clonotype turned up a few times. The rearrangement links TRBV10-3 to TRBJ2-1, with 8 bases fitting TRBD1. Trimming cost V 3 bases and J 8 bases; bases outside gene matches: 12. The CDR3 is 16 amino acids. Germline CDR1 is ENHRY and CDR2 is SYGVKD. The CDR3 here is CAISDPGQGAIYEQFF. The CDR3, as DNA: TGTGCCATCAGTGATCCGGGCCAGGGGGCGATATATGAGCAGTTCTTC.

This clonotype was seen repeatedly, ten times or more. The J gene is TRBJ2-7, the V gene TRBV12-3 or TRBV12-4; a possible D gene is TRBD1 (6 bases). This CDR3 is built from 15 residues. V lost 1 base and J lost 4, with 14 bases in between. The CDR3 reads CASSLGAGQLYEQYF. DNA of the CDR3: TGTGCCAGCAGTTTAGGGGCTGGACAGCTATACGAGCAGTACTTC.

This clonotype has just a few counts. The chain uses TRBV12-3 or TRBV12-4 and TRBJ2-4, with D hard to call. The CDR3 is 16 residues long. Trimming shortened V by 7 bases and J by 0 bases, and 16 bases separated the two germline ends. This CDR3 is CASTKTVALAKNIQYF. In DNA form, the CDR3 reads TGTGCCAGCACCAAAACAGTGGCGCTAGCCAAAAACATTCAGTACTTC.

This clonotype turned up a few times. This chain joins TRBV5-1 and TRBJ2-7, with D maybe TRBD2 (6 bases). The CDR3 contains 14 residues. Germline V gives CDR1 SGHRS, CDR2 YFSETQ. The V and J ends lost 5 bases and 3 bases respectively, with 15 bases between them. The CDR3 here is CASRSTPGVYEQYF. The CDR3 nucleotides read TGCGCCAGCAGATCCACTCCGGGGGTCTACGAGCAGTACTTC.

Only a few counts were recorded for this clonotype. The chain joins TRBV7-6 to TRBJ2-3; 8 bases fit TRBD2. CDR1 is SGHVS and CDR2 is FNYEAQ in the germline V gene. This CDR3 contains 16 residues. Trimming at V came to 5 bases and at J to 2 bases, leaving 9 bases not matched to a gene. The CDR3 coding sequence is TGTGCCAGCAGCATCGGAGCGGGGGCGATCACAGATACGCAGTATTTT. It encodes CASSIGAGAITDTQYF.

This clonotype was counted a few times. The gene calls are TRBV6-2 or TRBV6-3 and TRBJ2-7; the match to TRBD2 covers 13 bases. CDR3 length: 14 residues. V lost 6 bases to trimming and J lost 9 bases; unmatched junction nucleotides: 8. CDR1 and CDR2 (germline): MNHEY, SVGEGT. CDR3: CASRTTSGGAAQYV. CDR3 nucleotides: TGTGCCAGCAGAACAACTAGCGGGGGGGCCGCGCAGTACGTC.

This clonotype was detected only a few times. The CDR3 DNA follows: TGCAGTGCTAGAGTGACAGACGCGAACACCGGGGAGCTGTTTTTT. This encodes CSARVTDANTGELFF. V is TRBV20-1 and J is TRBJ2-2, with D maybe TRBD1 (5 bases). V gave up 1 base and J gave up 0 bases, with 9 bases separating them. The CDR3 contains 15 residues. The germline gives CDR1 DFQATT, CDR2 SNEGSKA (reference sequence).

This clonotype has only a few counts. The chain employs TRBV4-3 and TRBJ1-1; weak D call: TRBD1 (5 bases). V was trimmed by 0 bases and J by 5 bases, leaving 13 bases between them. The length of the CDR3 is 15 residues. CDR1 and CDR2 from the germline V gene are LGHNA and YSLEER. The CDR3 bases are TGCGCCAGCAGCCAAGATCCAGGGCGCATTACTGAAGCTTTCTTT. This codes for CASSQDPGRITEAFF.

The chain employs TRBV7-9 and TRBJ2-3, with D tentatively TRBD2 (5 bases). CDR1 and CDR2 (germline): SEHNR, FQNEAQ (reference sequence). The CDR3 length is 14 residues. V lost 0 bases and J 2 bases, leaving 6 bases between the germline ends. CDR3 DNA sequence: TGTGCCAGCAGCTTAGCAGACTACACAGATACGCAGTATTTT. This codes for CASSLADYTDTQYF.

This clonotype came up a few times. The chain links TRBV5-1 to TRBJ2-7; tentatively, D is TRBD1 (5 bases). Trimming removed 4 bases at V and 3 bases at J, with 14 bases between. Germline lookup yields CDR1 SGHRS and CDR2 YFSETQ. This CDR3 has 14 residues. The DNA for the CDR3 is TGCGCCAGCAGCGAAGGGCCAGGGAACTACGAGCAGTACGTC. It is translated as CASSEGPGNYEQYV.

A few counts support this clonotype. This chain uses TRBV24-1 with TRBJ2-2; D gene ambiguous. The germline V gene has CDR1 KGHDR and CDR2 SFDVKD. This CDR3 is 15 amino acids long. The ends were cut back, 5 bases at V and 1 base at J, with 10 bases in the middle. CDR3 sequence reads: CATSGRPGNTGELFF. The CDR3 nucleotides are TGTGCCACCAGTGGACGGCCCGGGAACACCGGGGAGCTGTTTTTT.

The chain has TRBV30 and TRBJ1-5; the D is unclear. V shed 2 bases and J shed 2 bases, with 7 bases lying between them. This CDR3 is built from 13 residues. Germline lookup yields CDR1 GTSNPN and CDR2 SVGIG (reference sequence). CDR3 residues: CAWSYTGNQPQHF. CDR3 DNA sequence: TGTGCCTGGAGTTACACGGGCAATCAGCCCCAGCATTTT.

This clonotype was seen a handful of times. DNA of the CDR3: TGTGCCAGACTTGAGAGGGATGGCTACACCTTC. Translating it yields CARLERDGYTF. This chain uses TRBV10-3 with TRBJ1-2; D uncertain. The CDR3 has 11 residues. In germline, CDR1 is ENHRY, CDR2 SYGVKD. The V end lost 10 bases, the J end lost 6 bases, and 12 bases lay between the germline ends.

The V and J genes are TRBV29-1 and TRBJ2-3, with 11 bases aligning to TRBD1. The ends lost 7 bases at V and 4 bases at J; junction bases unmatched: 4. This CDR3 has 13 amino acids. Germline-derived CDR1 and CDR2 are SQVTM and ANQGSEA. The CDR3 bases are TGCAGCGAAAGGACAGGGGGCCCAGATACGCAGTATTTT. Its protein product is CSERTGGPDTQYF.